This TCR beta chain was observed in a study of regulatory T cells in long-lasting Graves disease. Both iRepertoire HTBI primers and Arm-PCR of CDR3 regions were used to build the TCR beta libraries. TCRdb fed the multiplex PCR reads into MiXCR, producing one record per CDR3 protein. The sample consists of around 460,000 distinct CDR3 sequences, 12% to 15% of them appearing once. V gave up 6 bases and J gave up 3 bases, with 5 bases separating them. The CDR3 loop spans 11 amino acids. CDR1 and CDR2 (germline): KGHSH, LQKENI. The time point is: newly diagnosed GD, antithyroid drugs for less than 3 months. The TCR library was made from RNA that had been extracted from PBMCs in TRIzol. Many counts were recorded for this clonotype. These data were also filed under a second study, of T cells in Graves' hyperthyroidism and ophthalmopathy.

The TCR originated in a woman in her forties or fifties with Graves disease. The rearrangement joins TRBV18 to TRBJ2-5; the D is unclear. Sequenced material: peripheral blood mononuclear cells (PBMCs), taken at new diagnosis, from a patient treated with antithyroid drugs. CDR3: CASSTEETQYF. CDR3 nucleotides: TGTGCCAGCTCGACGGAAGAGACCCAGTACTTC.